One and the same sample provided the 2 T cell receptor beta chains below, sequenced in a study of T cell responses to AZD1222 COVID-19 vaccine (dated by TCRdb to 2020 to 2023). This sample's time point label indicates: about 28 days (+/-7) after the second vaccine dose. The receptor library was made with the immunoSEQ multiplex PCR assay. TCRdb mirrors the immuneACCESS table, restricted to in-frame sequences. Some clones are absent from its copies; in checked studies, under half trace to an unresolved V gene, and the reason for the others is unknown. The sample has over 75,000 clones on record, around nine tenths of them singletons. The ten largest account for 9.5% to 13% of the sample. The specimen was peripheral blood, collected 28 days after the second AZD1222 dose. These receptors came from an adult who received the AZD1222 COVID-19 vaccine.

The chain links TRBV5-4 to TRBJ2-7, with D perhaps assigned TRBD1 or TRBD2 (5 bases each). Trimming took off 0 bases at V and 6 bases at J, with 10 bases between the two ends. Per germline, CDR1 SGHNT and CDR2 YYREEE (reference sequence). CDR3 length equals 13 residues. CDR3: CASSLVGVGEQYF. The CDR3 DNA reads as TGTGCCAGCAGCTTGGTGGGGGTCGGCGAGCAGTACTTC.

Written as DNA, the CDR3 is TGTGCCAGCAGTGAGGGACAGGGTCGAGGCTACACCTTC. It codes for CASSEGQGRGYTF. J is TRBJ1-2 and V is TRBV28; 9 positions agree with TRBD1. The germline gives CDR1 MDHEN, CDR2 SYDVKM. The CDR3 extends over 13 amino acids. With 5 bases clipped from V and 8 bases from J, the junction kept 6 bases outside the gene matches.